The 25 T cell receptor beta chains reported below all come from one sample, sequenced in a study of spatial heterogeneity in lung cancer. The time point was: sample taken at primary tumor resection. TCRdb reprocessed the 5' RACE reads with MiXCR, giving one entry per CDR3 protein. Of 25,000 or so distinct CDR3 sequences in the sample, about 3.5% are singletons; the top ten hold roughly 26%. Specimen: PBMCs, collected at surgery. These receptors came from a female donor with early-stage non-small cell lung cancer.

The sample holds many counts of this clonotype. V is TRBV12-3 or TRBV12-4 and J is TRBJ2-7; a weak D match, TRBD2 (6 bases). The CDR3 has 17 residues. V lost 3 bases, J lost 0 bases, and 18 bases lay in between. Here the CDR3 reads CASSFSGRGSSSYEQYF. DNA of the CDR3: TGTGCCAGCAGTTTTTCGGGGCGGGGTTCTAGCTCCTACGAGCAGTACTTC.

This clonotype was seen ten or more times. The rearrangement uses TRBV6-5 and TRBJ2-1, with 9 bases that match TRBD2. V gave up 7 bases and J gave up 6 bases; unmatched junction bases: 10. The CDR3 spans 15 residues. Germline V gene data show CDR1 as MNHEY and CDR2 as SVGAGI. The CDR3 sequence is CASNKPGLASNEQFF. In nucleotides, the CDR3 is TGTGCCAGCAACAAACCGGGACTAGCTTCCAATGAGCAGTTCTTC.

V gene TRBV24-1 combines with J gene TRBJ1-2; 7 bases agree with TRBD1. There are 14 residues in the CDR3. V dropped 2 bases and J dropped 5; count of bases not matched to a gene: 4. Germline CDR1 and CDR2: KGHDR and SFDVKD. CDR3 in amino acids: CATSDSQGFYGYTF. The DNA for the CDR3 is TGTGCCACCAGTGATTCACAGGGGTTTTATGGCTACACCTTC.

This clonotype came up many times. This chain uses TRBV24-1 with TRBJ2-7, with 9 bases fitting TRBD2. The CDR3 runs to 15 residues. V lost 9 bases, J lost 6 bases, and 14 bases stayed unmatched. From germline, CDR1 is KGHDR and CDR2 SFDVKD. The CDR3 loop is CATSGASGTPGEQYF. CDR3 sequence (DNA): TGTGCCACCTCGGGGGCTAGCGGGACCCCGGGCGAGCAGTACTTC.

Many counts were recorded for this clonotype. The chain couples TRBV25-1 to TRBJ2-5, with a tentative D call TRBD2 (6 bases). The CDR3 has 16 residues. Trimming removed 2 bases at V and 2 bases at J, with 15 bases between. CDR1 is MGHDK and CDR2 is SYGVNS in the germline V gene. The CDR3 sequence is CASSELGGSEQETQYF. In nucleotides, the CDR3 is TGTGCCAGCAGTGAACTCGGGGGTTCGGAGCAAGAGACCCAGTACTTC.

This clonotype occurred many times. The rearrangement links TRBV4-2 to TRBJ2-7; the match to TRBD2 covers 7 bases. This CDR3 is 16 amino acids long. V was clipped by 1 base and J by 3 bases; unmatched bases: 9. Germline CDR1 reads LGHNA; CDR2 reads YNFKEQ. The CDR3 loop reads CASSQGRSGGSYEQYF. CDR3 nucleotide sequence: TGTGCCAGCAGCCAAGGGCGGTCGGGAGGAAGCTACGAGCAGTACTTC.

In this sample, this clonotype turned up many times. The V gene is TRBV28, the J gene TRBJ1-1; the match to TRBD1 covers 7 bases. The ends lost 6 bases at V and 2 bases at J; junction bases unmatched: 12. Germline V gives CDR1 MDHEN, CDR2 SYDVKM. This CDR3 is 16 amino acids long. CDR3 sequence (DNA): TGTGCCAGCAGATCAATCGGGACAGCTTTAAACACTGAAGCTTTCTTT. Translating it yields CASRSIGTALNTEAFF.

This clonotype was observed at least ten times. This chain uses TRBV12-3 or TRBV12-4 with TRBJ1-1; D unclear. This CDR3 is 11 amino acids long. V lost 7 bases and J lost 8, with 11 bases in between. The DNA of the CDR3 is TGTGCCAGCATCCTAGGAGGGGAAGCTTTCTTT. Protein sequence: CASILGGEAFF.

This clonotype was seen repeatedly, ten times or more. CDR3 sequence reads: CASSSGHTNTGELFF. The CDR3 region has the DNA TGTGCCAGCAGCTCCGGACATACGAACACCGGGGAGCTGTTTTTT. The chain links TRBV7-9 to TRBJ2-2, with D perhaps matching TRBD1 (5 bases). CDR1 and CDR2 (germline): SEHNR, FQNEAQ (reference sequence). The CDR3 contains 15 residues. V was pared by 4 bases and J by 0 bases, with 9 bases between.

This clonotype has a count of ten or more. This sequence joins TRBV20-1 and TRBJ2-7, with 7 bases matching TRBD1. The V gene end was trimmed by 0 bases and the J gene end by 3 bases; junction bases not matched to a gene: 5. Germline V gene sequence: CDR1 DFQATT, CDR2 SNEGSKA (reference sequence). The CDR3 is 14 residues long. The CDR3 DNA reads TGCAGTGCTAGAGACGGGACAGTCGTCTACGAGCAGTACTTC. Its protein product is CSARDGTVVYEQYF.

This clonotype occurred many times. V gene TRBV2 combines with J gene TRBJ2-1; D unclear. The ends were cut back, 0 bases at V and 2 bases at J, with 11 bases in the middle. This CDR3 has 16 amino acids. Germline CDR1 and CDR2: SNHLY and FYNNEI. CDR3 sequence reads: CASSEAAPPTYNEQFF. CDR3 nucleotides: TGTGCCAGCAGTGAAGCGGCGCCTCCCACCTACAATGAGCAGTTCTTC.

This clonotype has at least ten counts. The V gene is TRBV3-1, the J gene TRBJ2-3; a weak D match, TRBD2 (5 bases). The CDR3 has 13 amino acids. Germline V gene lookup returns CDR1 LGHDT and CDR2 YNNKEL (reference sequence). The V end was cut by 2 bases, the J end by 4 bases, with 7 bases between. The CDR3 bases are TGTGCCAGCAGCCAACGGGGTCCAGATACGCAGTATTTT. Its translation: CASSQRGPDTQYF.

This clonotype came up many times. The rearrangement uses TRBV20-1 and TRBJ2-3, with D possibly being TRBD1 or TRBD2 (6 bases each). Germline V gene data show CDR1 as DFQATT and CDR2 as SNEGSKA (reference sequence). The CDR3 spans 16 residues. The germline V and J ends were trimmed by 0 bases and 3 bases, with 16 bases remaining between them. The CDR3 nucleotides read TGCAGTGCTAGAGAATTCGGGGGCCGGATAACAGATACGCAGTATTTT. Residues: CSAREFGGRITDTQYF.

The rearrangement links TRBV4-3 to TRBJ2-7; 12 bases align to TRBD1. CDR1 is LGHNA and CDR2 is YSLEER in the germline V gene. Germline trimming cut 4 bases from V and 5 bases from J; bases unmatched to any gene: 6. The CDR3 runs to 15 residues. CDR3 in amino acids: CASSPRGQGADEQYF. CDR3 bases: TGCGCCAGCAGCCCCCGGGGACAGGGGGCCGACGAGCAGTACTTC.

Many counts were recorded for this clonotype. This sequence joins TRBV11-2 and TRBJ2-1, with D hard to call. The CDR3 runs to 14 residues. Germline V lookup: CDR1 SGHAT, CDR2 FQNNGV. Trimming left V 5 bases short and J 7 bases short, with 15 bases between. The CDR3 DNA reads TGTGCCAGCAGCCGTCTGGGCTCCCTTAATGAGCAGTTCTTC. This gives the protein CASSRLGSLNEQFF.

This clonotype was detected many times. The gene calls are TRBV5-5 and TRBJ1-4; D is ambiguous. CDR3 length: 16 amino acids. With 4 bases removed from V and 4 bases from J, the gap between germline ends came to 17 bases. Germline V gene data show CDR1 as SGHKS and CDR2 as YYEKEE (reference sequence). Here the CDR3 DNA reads TGTGCCAGCAGCCCAAGATTTACCGTGGGTAATGAAAAACTGTTTTTT. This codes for CASSPRFTVGNEKLFF.

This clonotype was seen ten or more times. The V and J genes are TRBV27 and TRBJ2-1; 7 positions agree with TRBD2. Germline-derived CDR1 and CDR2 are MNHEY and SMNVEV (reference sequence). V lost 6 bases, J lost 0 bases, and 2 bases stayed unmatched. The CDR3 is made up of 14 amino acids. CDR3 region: CASRRTSSYNEQFF. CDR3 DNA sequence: TGTGCCAGCAGAAGGACTAGCTCCTACAATGAGCAGTTCTTC.

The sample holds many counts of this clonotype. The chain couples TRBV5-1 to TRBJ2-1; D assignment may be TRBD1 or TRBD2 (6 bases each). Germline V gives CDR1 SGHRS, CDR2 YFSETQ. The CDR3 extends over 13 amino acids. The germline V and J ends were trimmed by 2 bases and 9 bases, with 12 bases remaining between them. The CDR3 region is CASSLLQGGEQFF. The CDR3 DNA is TGCGCCAGCAGCTTATTACAGGGAGGTGAGCAGTTCTTC.

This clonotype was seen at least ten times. This CDR3 reads CASSSEGDLGGQFF. The CDR3 DNA sequence: TGTGCCAGCAGCTCCGAGGGAGATCTAGGGGGGCAGTTCTTC. This chain joins TRBV11-2 and TRBJ2-1; weak D call: TRBD1 (6 bases). CDR3 length equals 14 residues. Trimming took 4 bases from V and 12 from J, leaving 19 bases between them. The germline V gene encodes CDR1 SGHAT and CDR2 FQNNGV.

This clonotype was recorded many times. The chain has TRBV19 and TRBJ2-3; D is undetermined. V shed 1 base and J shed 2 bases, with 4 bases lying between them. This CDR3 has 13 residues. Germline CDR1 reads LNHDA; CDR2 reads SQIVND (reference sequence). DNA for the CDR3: TGTGCCAGTAGTATAGGTCACACAGATACGCAGTATTTT. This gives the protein CASSIGHTDTQYF.

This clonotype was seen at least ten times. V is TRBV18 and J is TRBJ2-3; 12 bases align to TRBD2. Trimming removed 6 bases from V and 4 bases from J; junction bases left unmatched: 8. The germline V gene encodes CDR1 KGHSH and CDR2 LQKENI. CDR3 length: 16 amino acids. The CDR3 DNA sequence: TGTGCCAGCTCGCCGACTAGCGGGAGTGGCCCAGATACGCAGTATTTT. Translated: CASSPTSGSGPDTQYF.

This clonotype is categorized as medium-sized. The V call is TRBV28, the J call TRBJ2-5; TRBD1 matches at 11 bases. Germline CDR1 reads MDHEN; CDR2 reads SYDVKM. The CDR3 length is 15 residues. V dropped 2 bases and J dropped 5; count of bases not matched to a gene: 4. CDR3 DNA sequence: TGTGCCAGCAGTTTACGGACAGGGGGCAGGGAGACCCAGTACTTC. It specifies CASSLRTGGRETQYF.

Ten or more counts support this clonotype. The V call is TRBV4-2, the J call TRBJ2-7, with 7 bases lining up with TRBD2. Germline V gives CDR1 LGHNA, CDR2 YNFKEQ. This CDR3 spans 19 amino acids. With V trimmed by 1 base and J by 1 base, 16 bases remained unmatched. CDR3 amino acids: CASSQAAMTSSDLSYEQYF. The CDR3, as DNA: TGTGCCAGCAGCCAAGCGGCAATGACTAGCAGCGACTTATCCTACGAGCAGTACTTC.

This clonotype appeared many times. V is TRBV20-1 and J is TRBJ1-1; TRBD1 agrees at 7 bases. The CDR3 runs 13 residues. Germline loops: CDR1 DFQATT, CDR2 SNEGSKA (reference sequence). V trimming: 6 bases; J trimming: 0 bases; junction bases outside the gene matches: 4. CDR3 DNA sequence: TGCAGTGCCGGACAGGACATGAACACTGAAGCTTTCTTT. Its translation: CSAGQDMNTEAFF.

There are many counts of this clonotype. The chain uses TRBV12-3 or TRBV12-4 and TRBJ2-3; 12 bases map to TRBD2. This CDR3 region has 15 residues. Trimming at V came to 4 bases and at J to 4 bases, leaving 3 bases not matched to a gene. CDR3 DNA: TGTGCCAGCAGTTGGACTAGCGGGAATTCAGATACGCAGTATTTT. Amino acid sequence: CASSWTSGNSDTQYF.